These 18 T cell receptor beta chains came from one sample sequenced in a study of T cell repertoires in ileal Crohn's disease. The protocol was immunoSEQ multiplex PCR, while the TCRdb copy is restricted to in-frame clones and leaves out a portion. Of 6,500 to 8,000 clones detected, 70% to 75% appear once; the ten largest clones hold around 7.8%. Time point reported: neoterminal ileum biopsy at postoperative endoscopy, about 6 months after surgery. The material sequenced was ileal tissue. The receptors were gathered from an adult with Crohn's disease.

Only a few counts were recorded for this clone. The V call is TRBV19, the J call TRBJ1-2; D might be TRBD1 (5 bases). V lost 1 base and J 0 bases, leaving 12 bases between the germline ends. The V gene's germline CDR1 is LNHDA and CDR2 SQIVND (reference sequence). CDR3 length: 16 amino acids. The CDR3 DNA reads as TGTGCCAGTAGTATAGGCACAGGCTTTACTAACTATGGCTACACCTTC. It codes for CASSIGTGFTNYGYTF.

The chain combines TRBV6-6 with TRBJ2-2; TRBD2 aligns across 7 bases. The CDR3 consists of 14 residues. CDR1 and CDR2 from the germline V gene are MNHNY and SVGAGI (reference sequence). V was pared by 6 bases and J by 5 bases, with 6 bases of the junction left unmatched. CDR3 coding DNA: TGTGCCAGCAGCTCGGGGGGAGAGACCGGGGAGCTGTTTTTT. This gives the protein CASSSGGETGELFF.

This chain uses TRBV28 with TRBJ2-2; TRBD1 agrees at 11 bases. Germline-derived CDR1 and CDR2 are MDHEN and SYDVKM. The CDR3 extends over 16 amino acids. Unmatched junction bases numbered 4, after V lost 6 bases and J lost 1 base. The CDR3 bases are TGTGCCAGCAGAGGACAGGGGGCCAAGAACACCGGGGAGCTGTTTTTT. Amino acids: CASRGQGAKNTGELFF.

The rearrangement uses TRBV23-1 and TRBJ2-1, with D tentatively TRBD2 (5 bases). TRBV23-1 is an open reading frame whose function is uncertain. V was cut by 3 bases and J by 12 bases, with 33 bases left in between. The CDR3 runs 19 residues. The CDR3 coding sequence is TGCGCCAGCAGTCACCACGGACTTTTTTCCCACCACCGATCCCCCGCGCAGTTCTTC. Amino acid sequence: CASSHHGLFSHHRSPAQFF.

The chain links TRBV5-1 to TRBJ2-2; 8 bases map to TRBD1. Losses at the gene ends were 3 bases for V and 1 base for J; bases not matched to a gene: 2. Germline values: CDR1 SGHRS, CDR2 YFSETQ. This CDR3 has 15 amino acids. CDR3 amino acids: CASSSTGGNTGELFF. As DNA, the CDR3 is TGCGCCAGCAGCTCCACAGGGGGGAACACCGGGGAGCTGTTTTTT.

The chain combines TRBV7-2 with TRBJ1-5; maybe TRBD1 (6 bases). V was clipped by 1 base and J by 7 bases, with 14 bases between them. This CDR3 spans 15 amino acids. Germline CDR1 reads SGHTA; CDR2 reads FQGNSA. The CDR3 spells CASSLESGGRQPQHF. CDR3 DNA sequence: TGTGCCAGCAGCTTAGAGTCCGGGGGGCGGCAGCCCCAGCATTTT.

This chain joins TRBV20-1 and TRBJ2-7, with unresolved D. CDR1 and CDR2 (germline): DFQATT, SNEGSKA (reference sequence). This CDR3 is built from 11 residues. V was trimmed by 6 bases and J by 3 bases, leaving 9 bases between them. This chain's CDR3 is CSALGYYEQYF. For the CDR3, the DNA is TGCAGTGCCCTCGGGTACTACGAGCAGTACTTC.

This clone has only one observation. This sequence joins TRBV7-2 and TRBJ1-2, with a possible D match to TRBD1 (6 bases). The CDR3 sequence is 16 residues long. Germline V gene lookup returns CDR1 SGHTA and CDR2 FQGNSA. V was trimmed by 2 bases and J by 5 bases, leaving 18 bases between them. In DNA, the CDR3 is TGTGCCAGCAGCTTACGCCCTCCAGGGGATGGGTATGGCTACACCTTC. It is translated as CASSLRPPGDGYGYTF.

This clone has just one count. This chain links TRBV20-1 with TRBJ2-5, with D unclear. Germline assignment: CDR1 DFQATT and CDR2 SNEGSKA (reference sequence). V lost 3 bases, J lost 4 bases, and 6 bases lay in between. The length of the CDR3 is 11 residues. The CDR3 loop reads CSASDRETQYF. The CDR3 region has the DNA TGCAGTGCTAGCGATAGAGAGACCCAGTACTTC.

The chain combines TRBV10-3 with TRBJ2-1; 7 bases agree with TRBD2. The V gene's germline CDR1 is ENHRY and CDR2 SYGVKD. The V segment lost 3 bases and the J segment 1 base; nucleotides outside the gene matches: 6. CDR3 size: 16 residues. The CDR3 here is CAISDPSGGSYNEQFF. The DNA for the CDR3 is TGTGCCATCAGTGACCCTTCCGGGGGGTCCTACAATGAGCAGTTCTTC.

V and J are TRBV5-6 and TRBJ1-2; D unresolved. Trimming shortened V by 0 bases and J by 0 bases, and 6 bases separated the two germline ends. Germline assignment: CDR1 SGHDT and CDR2 YYEEEE. The CDR3 is 14 residues long. The CDR3 region has the DNA TGTGCCAGCAGCTTGGTCGCAGCTAACTATGGCTACACCTTC. Translating it yields CASSLVAANYGYTF.

V and J are TRBV5-5 and TRBJ2-5; a possible D gene is TRBD2 (6 bases). V lost 0 bases, J lost 0 bases, and 12 bases lay in between. This CDR3 contains 16 residues. Germline-derived CDR1 and CDR2 are SGHKS and YYEKEE (reference sequence). The CDR3 DNA reads as TGTGCCAGCAGCTTGGCCGCTAGCGTGTACCAAGAGACCCAGTACTTC. Amino acids: CASSLAASVYQETQYF.

This clone occurred a few times. The rearrangement joins TRBV19 to TRBJ2-7; 11 bases are a match to TRBD1. This CDR3 has 13 amino acids. Germline V gene lookup returns CDR1 LNHDA and CDR2 SQIVND (reference sequence). After removal of 6 bases from V and 3 bases from J, the junction contained 1 base not matched to a gene. CDR3 amino acids: CASSGTGGYEQYF. The CDR3 DNA sequence: TGTGCCAGTAGCGGGACAGGGGGCTACGAGCAGTACTTC.

The rearrangement joins TRBV5-1 to TRBJ2-7; the match to TRBD1 covers 9 bases. V lost 5 bases, J lost 2 bases, and 5 bases stayed unmatched. Germline-derived CDR1 and CDR2 are SGHRS and YFSETQ. CDR3 length: 14 amino acids. CDR3 bases: TGCGCCAGCAGGACCGACAGGGGGACCTACGAGCAGTACTTC. This gives the protein CASRTDRGTYEQYF.

In nucleotides, the CDR3 is TGTGCCAGCAGCCCCGACGGAACAGTCTCCTACAATGAGCAGTTCTTC. Its protein product is CASSPDGTVSYNEQFF. The V and J genes are TRBV7-2 and TRBJ2-1; D not resolved. This CDR3 contains 16 residues. V lost 5 bases and J lost 0, with 14 bases in between. CDR1 is SGHTA and CDR2 is FQGNSA in the germline V gene.

This clone was recorded once. This chain joins TRBV5-1 and TRBJ2-5; 7 bases fit TRBD1. The CDR3 is 14 residues long. The germline V gene has CDR1 SGHRS and CDR2 YFSETQ. Trimming removed 0 bases from V and 1 base from J; junction bases left unmatched: 0. CDR3: CASSLAGGQETQYF. CDR3 DNA sequence: TGCGCCAGCAGCTTGGCAGGGGGCCAAGAGACCCAGTACTTC.

V gene TRBV5-1 combines with J gene TRBJ2-6; perhaps TRBD1 as D (5 bases). Trimming removed 9 bases at V and 4 bases at J, with 11 bases between. The length of the CDR3 is 13 residues. Germline V gene data show CDR1 as SGHRS and CDR2 as YFSETQ. The CDR3 sequence: CATQGTGANVLTF. In DNA form, the CDR3 reads TGCGCCACCCAGGGTACCGGGGCCAACGTCCTGACTTTC.

The chain links TRBV15 to TRBJ1-1, with TRBD1 matching 7 bases. V shed 3 bases, J shed 0 bases, and the junction held 7 bases outside the gene matches. The CDR3 spans 16 residues. Germline V gene sequence: CDR1 LNHNV, CDR2 YYDKDF (reference sequence). CDR3 nucleotide sequence: TGTGCCACCAGCAGCACAGGGGCGCGTGTGAACACTGAAGCTTTCTTT. This translates into CATSSTGARVNTEAFF.